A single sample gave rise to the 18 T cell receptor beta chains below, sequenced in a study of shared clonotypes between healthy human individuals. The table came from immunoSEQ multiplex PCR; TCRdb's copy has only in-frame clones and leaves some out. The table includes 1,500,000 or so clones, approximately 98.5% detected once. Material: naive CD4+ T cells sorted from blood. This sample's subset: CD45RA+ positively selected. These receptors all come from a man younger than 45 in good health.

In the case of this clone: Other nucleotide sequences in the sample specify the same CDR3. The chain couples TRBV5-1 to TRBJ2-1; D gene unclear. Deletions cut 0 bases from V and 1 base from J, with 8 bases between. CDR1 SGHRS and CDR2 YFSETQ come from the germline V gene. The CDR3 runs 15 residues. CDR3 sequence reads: CASSLAASSYNEQFF. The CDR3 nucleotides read TGCGCCAGCAGCTTGGCCGCTAGTTCCTACAATGAGCAGTTCTTC.

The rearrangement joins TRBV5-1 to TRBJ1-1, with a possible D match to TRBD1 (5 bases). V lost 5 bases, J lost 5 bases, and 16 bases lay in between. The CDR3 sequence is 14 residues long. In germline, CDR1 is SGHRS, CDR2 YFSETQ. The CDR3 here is CASRTGTGGTEAFF. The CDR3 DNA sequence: TGCGCCAGCAGGACCGGGACGGGAGGGACTGAAGCTTTCTTT.

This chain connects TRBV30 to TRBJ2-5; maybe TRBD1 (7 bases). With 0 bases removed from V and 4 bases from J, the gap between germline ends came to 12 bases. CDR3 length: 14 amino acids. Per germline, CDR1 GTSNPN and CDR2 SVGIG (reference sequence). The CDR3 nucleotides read TGTGCCTGGAGTGTAGGAGGGGGCGGAGAGACCCAGTACTTC. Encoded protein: CAWSVGGGGETQYF.

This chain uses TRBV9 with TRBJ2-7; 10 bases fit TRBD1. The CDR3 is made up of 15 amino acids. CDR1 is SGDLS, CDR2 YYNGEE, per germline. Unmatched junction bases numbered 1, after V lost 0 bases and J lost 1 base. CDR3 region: CASSVEDRGSYEQYF. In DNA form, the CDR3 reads TGTGCCAGCAGCGTAGAGGACAGGGGGTCCTACGAGCAGTACTTC.

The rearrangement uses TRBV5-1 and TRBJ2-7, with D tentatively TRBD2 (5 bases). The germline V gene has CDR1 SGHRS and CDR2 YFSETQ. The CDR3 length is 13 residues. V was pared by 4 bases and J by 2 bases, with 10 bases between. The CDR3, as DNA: TGCGCCAGCAGCACCCCGGGAACCTACGAGCAGTACTTC. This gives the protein CASSTPGTYEQYF.

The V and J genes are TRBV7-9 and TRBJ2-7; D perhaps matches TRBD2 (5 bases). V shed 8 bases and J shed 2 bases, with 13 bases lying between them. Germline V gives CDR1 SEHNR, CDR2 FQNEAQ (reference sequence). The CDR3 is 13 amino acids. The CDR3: CASHKTGTYEQYF. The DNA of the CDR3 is TGTGCCAGCCATAAGACGGGGACCTACGAGCAGTACTTC. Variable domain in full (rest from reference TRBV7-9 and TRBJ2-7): DTGVSQNPRHKITKRGQNVTFRCDPISEHNRLYWYRQTLGQGPEFLTYFQNEAQLEKSRLLSDRFSAERPKGSFSTLEIQRTEQGDSAMYLCASHKTGTYEQYFGPGTRLTVT.

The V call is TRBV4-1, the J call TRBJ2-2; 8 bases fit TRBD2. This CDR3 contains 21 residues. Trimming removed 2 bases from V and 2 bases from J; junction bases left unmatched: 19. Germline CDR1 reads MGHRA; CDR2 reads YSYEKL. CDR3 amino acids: CASSQFFSGSLLAVNTGELFF. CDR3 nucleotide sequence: TGCGCCAGCAGCCAATTCTTCTCGGGATCGTTACTAGCGGTAAACACCGGGGAGCTGTTTTTT.

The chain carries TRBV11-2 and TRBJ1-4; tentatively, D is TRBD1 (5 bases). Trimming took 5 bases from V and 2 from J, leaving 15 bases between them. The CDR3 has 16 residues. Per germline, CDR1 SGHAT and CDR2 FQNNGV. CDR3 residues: CASSPGTGLTNEKLFF. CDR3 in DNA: TGTGCCAGCAGCCCAGGGACTGGGTTGACTAATGAAAAACTGTTTTTT.

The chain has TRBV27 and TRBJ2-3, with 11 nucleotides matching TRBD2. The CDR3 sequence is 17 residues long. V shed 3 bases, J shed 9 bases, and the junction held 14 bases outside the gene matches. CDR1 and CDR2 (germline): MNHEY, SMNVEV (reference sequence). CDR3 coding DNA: TGTGCCAGCAGTTTCGCCAGGCTAGCGGGAGGCCCCGGGACGCAGTATTTT. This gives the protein CASSFARLAGGPGTQYF.

The CDR3 nucleotides read TGTGCCAGCAGCCTCAGGACTCCTGCGGGGGGACAGGGATTGAATCAGCCCCAGCATTTT. It translates to CASSLRTPAGGQGLNQPQHF. The rearrangement uses TRBV11-3 and TRBJ1-5, with 9 bases matching TRBD1. The CDR3 totals 20 residues. CDR1 SGHNT and CDR2 YENEEA come from the germline V gene. Trimming took 5 bases from V and 4 from J; bases not matched to a gene: 21.

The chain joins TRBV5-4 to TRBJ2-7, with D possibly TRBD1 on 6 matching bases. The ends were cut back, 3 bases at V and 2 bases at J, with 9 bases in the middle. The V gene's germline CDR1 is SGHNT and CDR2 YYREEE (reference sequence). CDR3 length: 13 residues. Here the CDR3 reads CASSSDSTYEQYF. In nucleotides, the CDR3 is TGTGCCAGCAGCTCGGACAGTACCTACGAGCAGTACTTC.

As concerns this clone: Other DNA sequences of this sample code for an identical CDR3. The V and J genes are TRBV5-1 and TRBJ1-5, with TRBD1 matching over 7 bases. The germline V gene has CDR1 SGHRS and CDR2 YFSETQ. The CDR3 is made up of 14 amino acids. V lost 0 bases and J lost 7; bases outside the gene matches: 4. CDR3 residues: CASSLGQGGQPQHF. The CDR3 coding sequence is TGCGCCAGCAGCTTGGGGCAGGGGGGCCAGCCCCAGCATTTT.

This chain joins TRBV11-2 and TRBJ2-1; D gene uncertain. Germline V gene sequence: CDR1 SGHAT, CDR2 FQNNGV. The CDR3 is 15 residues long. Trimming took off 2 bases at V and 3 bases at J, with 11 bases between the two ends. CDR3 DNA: TGTGCCAGCAGCTTAATGGAAAAGGTCTACAATGAGCAGTTCTTC. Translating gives CASSLMEKVYNEQFF.

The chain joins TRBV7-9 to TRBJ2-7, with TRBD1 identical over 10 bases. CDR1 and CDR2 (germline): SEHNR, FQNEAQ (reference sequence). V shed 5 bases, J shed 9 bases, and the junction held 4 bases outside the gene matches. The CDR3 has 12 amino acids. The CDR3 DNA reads TGTGCCAGCAGCCGGGACAGGGGAACGCAGTACTTC. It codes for CASSRDRGTQYF.

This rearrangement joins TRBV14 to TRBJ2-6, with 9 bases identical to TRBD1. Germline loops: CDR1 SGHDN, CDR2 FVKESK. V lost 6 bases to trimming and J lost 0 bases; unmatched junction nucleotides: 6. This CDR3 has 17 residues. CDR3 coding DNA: TGTGCCAGCAGGGGGACAGGGCTAAACTCTGGGGCCAACGTCCTGACTTTC. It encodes CASRGTGLNSGANVLTF.

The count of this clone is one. CDR3 DNA: TGTGCCAGCAGTGAACTCCCTTTTTCGGGGGCGCAGTACACTGAAGCTTTCTTT. Translated: CASSELPFSGAQYTEAFF. The chain joins TRBV6-1 to TRBJ1-1; possible D gene TRBD1, 6 bases. This CDR3 has 18 amino acids. Per germline, CDR1 MNHNS and CDR2 SASEGT. The germline V and J ends were trimmed by 2 bases and 3 bases, with 22 bases remaining between them.

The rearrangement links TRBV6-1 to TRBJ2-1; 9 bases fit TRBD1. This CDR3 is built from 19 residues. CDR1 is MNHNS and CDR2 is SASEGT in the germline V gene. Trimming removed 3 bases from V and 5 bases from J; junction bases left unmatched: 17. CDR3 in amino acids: CASSEHPRSGTGTNNEQFF. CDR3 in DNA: TGTGCCAGCAGTGAGCATCCCCGGTCAGGGACAGGGACCAACAATGAGCAGTTCTTC.

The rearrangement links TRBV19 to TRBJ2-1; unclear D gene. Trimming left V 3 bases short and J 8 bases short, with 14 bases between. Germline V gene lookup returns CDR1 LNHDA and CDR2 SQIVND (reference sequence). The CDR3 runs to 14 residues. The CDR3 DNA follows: TGTGCCAGTAGTATTCAAGGATCAAGGGATGAGCAGTTCTTC. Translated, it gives CASSIQGSRDEQFF.